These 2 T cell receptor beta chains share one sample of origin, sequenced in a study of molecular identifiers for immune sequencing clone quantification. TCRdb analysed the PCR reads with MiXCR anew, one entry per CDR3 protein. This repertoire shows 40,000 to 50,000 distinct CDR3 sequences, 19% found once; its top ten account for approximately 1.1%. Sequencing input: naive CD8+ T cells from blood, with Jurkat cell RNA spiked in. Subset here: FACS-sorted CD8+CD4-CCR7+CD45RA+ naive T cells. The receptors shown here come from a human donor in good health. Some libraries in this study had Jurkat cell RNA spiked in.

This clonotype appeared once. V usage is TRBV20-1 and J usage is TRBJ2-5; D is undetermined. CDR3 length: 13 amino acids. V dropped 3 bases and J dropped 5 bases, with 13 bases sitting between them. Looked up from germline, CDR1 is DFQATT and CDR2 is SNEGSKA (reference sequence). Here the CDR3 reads CSASDPGPETQYF. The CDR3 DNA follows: TGCAGTGCTAGCGACCCGGGCCCTGAGACCCAGTACTTC.

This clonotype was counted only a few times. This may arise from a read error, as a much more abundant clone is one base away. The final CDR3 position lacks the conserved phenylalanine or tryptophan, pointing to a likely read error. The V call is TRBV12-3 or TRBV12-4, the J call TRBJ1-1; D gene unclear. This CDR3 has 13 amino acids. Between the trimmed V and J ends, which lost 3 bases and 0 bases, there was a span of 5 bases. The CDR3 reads CASSFAVNTEAFL. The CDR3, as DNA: TGTGCCAGCAGTTTTGCTGTGAACACTGAAGCTTTCCTT.